These 10 T cell receptor beta chains were sequenced from one sample in a study of tumor and adjacent non-tumor tissue in lung cancer. A modified ARM-PCR protocol with three rounds of nested PCR amplified TCRbeta. From the multiplex PCR reads, TCRdb called clonotypes with MiXCR, one entry per CDR3 protein. The data show some 93,000 distinct CDR3 sequences, approximately 65% seen once. RNA was extracted from bulk tissue without any cell sorting. Sequencing was carried out using lung tumor tissue. The receptor source for this set is a man in his sixties with non-small cell lung cancer.

This sequence joins TRBV27 and TRBJ1-6; TRBD1 might be the D (6 bases). This CDR3 comprises 15 residues. Between the trimmed V and J ends, which lost 9 bases and 9 bases, there was a span of 21 bases. CDR1 and CDR2 (germline): MNHEY, SMNVEV (reference sequence). The CDR3 region is CARNRVGTTSSPLHF. CDR3 bases: TGTGCCAGAAACCGGGTAGGGACAACCAGTTCACCCCTCCACTTT.

As for this clonotype: A much larger clone lies one base from this, so it may be a read error. This chain links TRBV10-2 with TRBJ2-2, with D tentatively TRBD2 (6 bases). The germline V gene has CDR1 WSHSY and CDR2 SAAADI. The CDR3 consists of 12 residues. The ends were cut back, 6 bases at V and 6 bases at J, with 8 bases in the middle. CDR3 in amino acids: CASRSSAGELFF. The CDR3 bases are TGCGCCAGCAGATCTAGCGCCGGGGAGCTGTTTTTT.

Concerning this clonotype: Compared with germline, one end of the junction differs, possibly owing to a read error. The V gene is TRBV28, the J gene TRBJ2-2, with 11 bases lining up with TRBD2. CDR1 and CDR2 (germline): MDHEN, SYDVKM. This CDR3 is built from 17 residues. The CDR3 is CASSPSGRSSNIGELFF. In nucleotides, the CDR3 is TGTGCCAGCAGTCCTAGCGGGAGGTCCTCGAACATCGGGGAGCTGTTTTTT.

A single count supports this clonotype. The chain has TRBV7-9 and TRBJ2-7; D is perhaps TRBD2 (6 bases). The germline CDR1 and CDR2 sequences are SEHNR and FQNEAQ (reference sequence). V lost 5 bases and J lost 2, with 13 bases in between. The CDR3 extends over 14 amino acids. The CDR3 sequence: CASSDGTGPYEQYF. The CDR3 nucleotides are TGTGCCAGCAGCGATGGGACTGGCCCCTACGAGCAGTACTTC.

This clonotype is labeled medium-sized. This chain joins TRBV4-2 and TRBJ2-5; no clear D. V was pared by 1 base and J by 2 bases, with 11 bases between. Per the germline V gene, CDR1 is LGHNA and CDR2 is YNFKEQ. This CDR3 contains 15 residues. The CDR3 protein is CASSQANQVQETQYF. CDR3 in DNA: TGTGCCAGCAGCCAAGCGAATCAGGTTCAAGAGACCCAGTACTTC.

Remarks on this clonotype: The junction shows a germline mismatch at one end, possibly a read error. The chain carries TRBV6-6 and TRBJ2-6; D could derive from TRBD1 or TRBD2 (5 bases each). Germline lookup yields CDR1 MNHNY and CDR2 SVGAGI (reference sequence). The CDR3 length is 15 residues. CDR3 coding DNA: TGTGCCAGCAGCCTCCCGCTTTCCGGGGCCAAGGTCCTAACTTTC. It yields the protein CASSLPLSGAKVLTF.

J is TRBJ2-5 and V is TRBV5-1; 8 bases fit TRBD1. The trim removed 6 bases at V and 3 bases at J, leaving 7 bases unmatched. Germline V CDR1 and CDR2: SGHRS, YFSETQ. The CDR3 has 14 amino acids. DNA for the CDR3: TGCGCCAGCAACTCCCAGGGGGCAGAAGAGACCCAGTACTTC. As protein: CASNSQGAEETQYF.

A word on this clonotype: At one of its ends the junction is not consistent with the germline gene, which may arise from a read error. The chain recombines TRBV6-5 with TRBJ2-1, with D perhaps TRBD2 (6 bases). This CDR3 contains 16 residues. Per the germline V gene, CDR1 is MNHEY and CDR2 is SVGAGI. CDR3 sequence: CDSSSPGTSLAGEQFF. DNA of the CDR3: TGTGACAGCAGTTCCCCCGGAACTAGCCTGGCAGGTGAGCAGTTCTTC.

On this clonotype itself: A much bigger clone sits one base away, suggesting this may be a read error. Without the conserved terminal phenylalanine or tryptophan, this CDR3 likely stems from a read error. The chain has TRBV29-1 and TRBJ2-7; TRBD1 or TRBD2 may be the D gene (6 bases each). The germline CDR1 and CDR2 sequences are SQVTM and ANQGSEA. The ends were cut back, 4 bases at V and 2 bases at J, with 9 bases in the middle. CDR3 length equals 12 residues. The DNA for the CDR3 is TGCAGCGTTGCGGAGGGGGCCTACGAGCAGTACCTC. It encodes CSVAEGAYEQYL.

The CDR3 coding sequence is TGTGCCAGCAGCCGAAAGACCGGGAGGGCCTCGAATGAGCAGTTCTTC. The encoded protein is CASSRKTGRASNEQFF. The chain has TRBV11-1 and TRBJ2-1; 8 bases line up with TRBD2. The CDR3 is 16 residues long. Germline CDR1 reads SGHAT; CDR2 reads FQDESV (reference sequence). V was pared by 5 bases and J by 7 bases, with 13 bases of the junction left unmatched.